The 27 T cell receptor beta chains given below trace back to one sample, sequenced in a study of cytomegalovirus exposure and HLA in healthy donors. The assay was immunoSEQ multiplex PCR, and TCRdb's table has in-frame clones only and misses some. This sample yields about 110,000 clones, of which approximately 85% are seen a single time; 3% to 3.5% belongs to the top ten. The sequenced material came from PBMCs. The receptors shown here come from a woman between 18 and 29 years old in good health and CMV-seronegative.

The genes are TRBV2 and TRBJ2-5, with unresolved D. Between the trimmed V and J ends, which lost 6 bases and 4 bases, there was a span of 6 bases. This CDR3 is 11 amino acids long. Germline CDR1 and CDR2: SNHLY and FYNNEI. CDR3 DNA sequence: TGTGCCAGCAGGTTCGGAGAGACCCAGTACTTC. The encoded protein is CASRFGETQYF.

The V gene is TRBV9, the J gene TRBJ2-2; D perhaps matches TRBD1 (6 bases). Germline CDR1 reads SGDLS; CDR2 reads YYNGEE. Trimming pared 0 bases from V and 3 bases from J, leaving 12 bases between. The CDR3 has 16 residues. CDR3 sequence: CASSVAGEIYTGELFF. CDR3 DNA sequence: TGTGCCAGCAGCGTAGCAGGGGAAATATACACCGGGGAGCTGTTTTTT.

The chain has TRBV6-5 and TRBJ2-2, with 7 bases identical to TRBD2. The ends lost 2 bases at V and 6 bases at J; junction bases unmatched: 3. This CDR3 contains 14 residues. Germline values: CDR1 MNHEY, CDR2 SVGAGI. This CDR3 reads CASSYVGGSGELFF. The CDR3 DNA sequence: TGTGCCAGCAGTTACGTGGGGGGGTCCGGGGAGCTGTTTTTT.

The rearrangement uses TRBV2 and TRBJ2-7; D unclear. CDR3 size: 14 residues. With 2 bases removed from V and 4 bases from J, the gap between germline ends came to 12 bases. The germline V gene encodes CDR1 SNHLY and CDR2 FYNNEI. The CDR3 DNA reads as TGTGCCAGCAGTGAATTATCAGATTATTACGAGCAGTACTTC. Translating it yields CASSELSDYYEQYF.

The chain carries TRBV27 and TRBJ1-5; no clear D. V was clipped by 4 bases and J by 8 bases, with 12 bases between them. In germline, CDR1 is MNHEY, CDR2 SMNVEV (reference sequence). The CDR3 runs 13 residues. The CDR3 here is CASSWRPTEPQHF. As DNA, the CDR3 is TGTGCCAGCAGTTGGCGGCCTACGGAGCCCCAGCATTTT.

A few counts support this clone. The gene calls are TRBV6-1 and TRBJ2-3, with 12 bases lining up with TRBD2. J gave up 4 bases and V 4 bases, and 6 bases lay outside the gene matches. This CDR3 has 16 amino acids. The germline gives CDR1 MNHNS, CDR2 SASEGT. CDR3 DNA: TGTGCCAGCAGTGGGACTAGCGGGGAGGGGGCAGATACGCAGTATTTT. Translation: CASSGTSGEGADTQYF.

This chain uses TRBV5-4 with TRBJ1-4; possible D gene TRBD1, 5 bases. This CDR3 has 15 residues. From germline, CDR1 is SGHNT and CDR2 YYREEE (reference sequence). The ends were cut back, 0 bases at V and 8 bases at J, with 14 bases in the middle. The CDR3 DNA reads TGTGCCAGCAGCTTGGACCAGGGAGGGAGCGAAAAACTGTTTTTT. Protein sequence: CASSLDQGGSEKLFF.

The gene calls are TRBV5-4 and TRBJ1-2; 8 bases are a match to TRBD1. The CDR3 totals 17 residues. J gave up 6 bases and V 3 bases, and 16 bases lay outside the gene matches. Germline V gene data show CDR1 as SGHNT and CDR2 as YYREEE (reference sequence). The CDR3 here is CASSSPFTGGEGHGYTF. As DNA, the CDR3 is TGTGCCAGCAGCTCGCCATTCACAGGGGGTGAAGGGCATGGCTACACCTTC. The full variable domain, with the rest looked up from reference TRBV5-4 and TRBJ1-2, is ETGVTQSPTHLIKTRGQQVTLRCSSQSGHNTVSWYQQALGQGPQFIFQYYREEENGRGNFPPRFSGLQFPNYSSELNVNALELDDSALYLCASSSPFTGGEGHGYTFGSGTRLTVV.

The chain links TRBV27 to TRBJ2-6; D is uncertain. The germline V gene has CDR1 MNHEY and CDR2 SMNVEV (reference sequence). CDR3 size: 14 residues. Trimming stripped 3 bases from V and 4 bases from J, with 7 bases between. CDR3 sequence: CASSLRVGANVLTF. The CDR3 DNA reads as TGTGCCAGCAGTTTGAGAGTGGGGGCCAACGTCCTGACTTTC.

This chain uses TRBV6-1 with TRBJ2-3; tentative D call: TRBD1 (6 bases). This CDR3 has 13 residues. Germline loops: CDR1 MNHNS, CDR2 SASEGT. Trimming left V 6 bases short and J 8 bases short, with 15 bases between. This chain's CDR3 is CASSADRGGTQYF. CDR3 bases: TGTGCCAGCAGCGCGGACAGAGGAGGTACGCAGTATTTT.

V and J are TRBV29-1 and TRBJ2-4, with no clear D. The germline V and J ends were trimmed by 3 bases and 5 bases, with 14 bases remaining between them. This CDR3 is built from 14 residues. Germline CDR1 reads SQVTM; CDR2 reads ANQGSEA. CDR3 region: CSVEVSHAQNIQYF. The CDR3 nucleotides are TGCAGCGTTGAGGTCTCACATGCCCAAAACATTCAGTACTTC.

The chain has TRBV30 and TRBJ1-1; D is possibly TRBD1 (5 bases). V was trimmed by 2 bases and J by 5 bases, leaving 15 bases between them. The CDR3 is 14 residues long. CDR1 is GTSNPN and CDR2 is SVGIG in the germline V gene (reference sequence). CDR3 sequence: CAWSHGGGWTEAFF. In DNA, the CDR3 is TGTGCCTGGAGTCACGGCGGGGGTTGGACTGAAGCTTTCTTT.

This sequence joins TRBV27 and TRBJ2-2, with 7 bases aligning to TRBD1. This CDR3 is built from 15 residues. V was pared by 4 bases and J by 0 bases, with 2 bases of the junction left unmatched. Germline V gene lookup returns CDR1 MNHEY and CDR2 SMNVEV (reference sequence). The CDR3 region is CASSYGTANTGELFF. Here the CDR3 DNA reads TGTGCCAGCAGTTACGGGACAGCGAACACCGGGGAGCTGTTTTTT.

This rearrangement joins TRBV6-4 to TRBJ1-6; 8 bases are a match to TRBD1. V was pared by 5 bases and J by 5 bases, with 2 bases of the junction left unmatched. This CDR3 has 14 amino acids. Germline CDR1 is MRHNA and CDR2 is SNTAGT. In DNA form, the CDR3 reads TGTGCCAGCAGTCAGACAGGGGATAATTCACCCCTCCACTTT. This sequence encodes CASSQTGDNSPLHF.

This chain connects TRBV5-5 to TRBJ1-4, with 10 bases lining up with TRBD1. This CDR3 is 14 amino acids long. The V gene end was trimmed by 4 bases and the J gene end by 8 bases; junction bases not matched to a gene: 5. Looked up from germline, CDR1 is SGHKS and CDR2 is YYEKEE (reference sequence). For the CDR3, the DNA is TGTGCCAGCAGCAGACAGGGGGCGAGGGAAAAACTGTTTTTT. Residues: CASSRQGAREKLFF.

This chain uses TRBV4-1 with TRBJ1-1; D is unclear. Looked up from germline, CDR1 is MGHRA and CDR2 is YSYEKL. The CDR3 sequence is 14 residues long. Trimming shortened V by 4 bases and J by 6 bases, and 15 bases separated the two germline ends. CDR3 in DNA: TGCGCCAGCAGCCCGTCGGTTCAGGTACCTGAAGCTTTCTTT. Amino acids: CASSPSVQVPEAFF.

The V and J genes are TRBV5-5 and TRBJ2-2; 9 nucleotides match TRBD2. The ends lost 5 bases at V and 7 bases at J; junction bases unmatched: 12. Germline assignment: CDR1 SGHKS and CDR2 YYEKEE (reference sequence). The CDR3 runs 16 residues. CDR3: CASSPRAGGLGGELFF. CDR3 sequence (DNA): TGTGCCAGCAGTCCAAGGGCGGGGGGGCTCGGCGGGGAGCTGTTTTTT.

V gene TRBV4-1 combines with J gene TRBJ1-6; possibly TRBD1 for D (6 bases). Trimming pared 5 bases from V and 10 bases from J, leaving 21 bases between. The CDR3 totals 16 residues. Germline assignment: CDR1 MGHRA and CDR2 YSYEKL. The CDR3 nucleotides read TGCGCCAGCAGCTCACTTGAACAGGGAATTAACTCACCCCTCCACTTT. It yields the protein CASSSLEQGINSPLHF.

V and J are TRBV7-9 and TRBJ2-4; D gene unclear. Looked up from germline, CDR1 is SEHNR and CDR2 is FQNEAQ (reference sequence). Deletions cut 4 bases from V and 0 bases from J, with 13 bases between. This CDR3 is 16 amino acids long. The CDR3: CASSSTPSGAKNIQYF. In DNA, the CDR3 is TGTGCCAGCAGCTCGACCCCCTCAGGAGCCAAAAACATTCAGTACTTC.

The chain has TRBV11-2 and TRBJ2-1; 8 positions agree with TRBD1. V gave up 5 bases and J gave up 4 bases; unmatched junction bases: 4. CDR1 SGHAT and CDR2 FQNNGV come from the germline V gene. This CDR3 is built from 14 residues. The CDR3 reads CASSTRGRYNEQFF. Here the CDR3 DNA reads TGTGCCAGCAGCACCAGGGGGCGGTACAATGAGCAGTTCTTC.

The chain joins TRBV28 to TRBJ2-2; tentatively, D is TRBD2 (7 bases). This CDR3 is 15 amino acids long. V was cut by 6 bases and J by 4 bases, with 15 bases left in between. Looked up from germline, CDR1 is MDHEN and CDR2 is SYDVKM. The CDR3 protein is CASSRDGGPTGELFF. CDR3 nucleotides: TGTGCCAGCAGCCGCGACGGGGGGCCCACCGGGGAGCTGTTTTTT.

The rearrangement joins TRBV9 to TRBJ2-7; 10 bases are a match to TRBD2. Trimming took 2 bases from V and 0 from J; bases not matched to a gene: 5. The germline V gene has CDR1 SGDLS and CDR2 YYNGEE. CDR3 size: 16 residues. CDR3 in amino acids: CASSVSASGGSYEQYF. For the CDR3, the DNA is TGTGCCAGCAGCGTGTCAGCTAGCGGGGGCTCCTACGAGCAGTACTTC. Full variable domain (outside the CDR3, taken from reference TRBV9 and TRBJ2-7): DSGVTQTPKHLITATGQRVTLRCSPRSGDLSVYWYQQSLDQGLQFLIQYYNGEERAKGNILERFSAQQFPDLHSELNLSSLELGDSALYFCASSVSASGGSYEQYFGPGTRLTVT.

The table lists this clone with a few counts. The chain employs TRBV4-1 and TRBJ2-1, with D tentatively TRBD1 (5 bases). Germline CDR1 and CDR2: MGHRA and YSYEKL. The CDR3 contains 13 residues. V was clipped by 4 bases and J by 4 bases, with 8 bases between them. The CDR3: CASSRDSYNEQFF. CDR3 coding DNA: TGCGCCAGCAGCCGAGACAGTTACAATGAGCAGTTCTTC.

The chain combines TRBV5-1 with TRBJ2-5; 7 bases agree with TRBD2. The germline CDR1 and CDR2 sequences are SGHRS and YFSETQ. V lost 5 bases and J lost 1; bases outside the gene matches: 5. The CDR3 has 14 amino acids. Written as DNA, the CDR3 is TGCGCCAGCAGGAAACTAGCGTCCCAAGAGACCCAGTACTTC. This translates into CASRKLASQETQYF.

In this sample, this clone turned up once. J is TRBJ1-2 and V is TRBV28; possible D gene TRBD1, 5 bases. Per germline, CDR1 MDHEN and CDR2 SYDVKM. Trimming pared 6 bases from V and 6 bases from J, leaving 23 bases between. There are 16 residues in the CDR3. CDR3 residues: CASRQVGEGPRDGYTF. DNA of the CDR3: TGTGCCAGCAGGCAAGTTGGGGAGGGACCGCGGGATGGCTACACCTTC.

This chain connects TRBV14 to TRBJ1-1; weak D call: TRBD1 (5 bases). The CDR3 is 13 residues long. Trimming stripped 5 bases from V and 5 bases from J, with 12 bases between. The germline gives CDR1 SGHDN, CDR2 FVKESK. The CDR3 coding sequence is TGTGCCAGCAGCAAAACCTACAGGACTGAAGCTTTCTTT. Its protein product is CASSKTYRTEAFF. The whole variable domain, remainder taken from reference TRBV14 and TRBJ1-1, is EAGVTQFPSHSVIEKGQTVTLRCDPISGHDNLYWYRRVMGKEIKFLLHFVKESKQDESGMPNNRFLAERTGGTYSTLKVQPAELEDSGVYFCASSKTYRTEAFFGQGTRLTVV.

The rearrangement links TRBV13 to TRBJ2-2; D is uncertain. This CDR3 spans 14 amino acids. From germline, CDR1 is PRHDT and CDR2 FYEKMQ (reference sequence). The V and J ends lost 5 bases and 5 bases respectively, with 12 bases between them. CDR3 amino acids: CASSGPRPTGELFF. The CDR3 bases are TGTGCCAGCAGCGGGCCCCGCCCTACCGGGGAGCTGTTTTTT.